This T cell receptor (beta chain) emerged from a study of blood T cell repertoires in COVID-19. Looking at the study overall: Sites in the United States, Italy and Spain provided acute and convalescent COVID-19 samples. PBMCs, B-cell-depleted T cells, or T cells provided the cDNA or gDNA that made up the material.

CDR3 length equals 12 residues. The trim removed 6 bases at V and 4 bases at J, leaving 2 bases unmatched. The table came from immunoSEQ multiplex PCR; TCRdb's copy has only in-frame clones and leaves some out. In the table there are 200,000 to 250,000 clones, around 90% of which are singletons. The receptor was derived from a man older than 75 with acute or convalescent COVID-19. Sequenced input: peripheral blood. V and J are TRBV12-3 or TRBV12-4 and TRBJ1-2, with 7 bases fitting TRBD1. The CDR3 DNA reads TGTGCCAGCAGCCGGACAGGCTATGGCTACACCTTC. Amino acid sequence: CASSRTGYGYTF.